This passage covers 24 T cell receptor beta chains from one sample sequenced in a study of cytomegalovirus exposure and HLA in healthy donors. This PCR relied on a set of 60 Vbeta primers and 13 Jbeta primers. TCRdb's table, derived via immunoSEQ multiplex PCR, lists solely in-frame clones and lacks some. The sample consists of 130,000 to 150,000 clones, about 74% of them appearing once. Sequencing was done on a sample of PBMCs. These receptors were taken from a man between 35 and 55 years old in good health and CMV-seropositive.

The chain recombines TRBV15 with TRBJ1-2; unclear D gene. The CDR3 has 16 amino acids. The V gene lost 5 bases and the J gene lost 4 bases, with 20 bases spanning the gap. Germline CDR1 and CDR2: LNHNV and YYDKDF (reference sequence). The CDR3 DNA is TGTGCCACCAGCCCGACCGCCGGAACAGAAGGCTATGGCTACACCTTC. Protein: CATSPTAGTEGYGYTF.

The gene calls are TRBV5-1 and TRBJ2-1, with a weak D call TRBD2 (5 bases). The CDR3 covers 12 residues. V lost 4 bases and J lost 8, with 10 bases in between. Germline assignment: CDR1 SGHRS and CDR2 YFSETQ. CDR3 in amino acids: CASSPGLHEQFF. CDR3 coding DNA: TGCGCCAGCAGCCCAGGACTGCATGAGCAGTTCTTC.

This clone has a single count. J is TRBJ2-7 and V is TRBV2, with 9 bases that match TRBD2. The CDR3 extends over 16 amino acids. Looked up from germline, CDR1 is SNHLY and CDR2 is FYNNEI. Trimming took 7 bases from V and 2 from J; bases not matched to a gene: 12. The CDR3 is CASTRSSGRPPYEQYF. For the CDR3, the DNA is TGTGCCAGCACAAGGTCAAGCGGGAGGCCCCCCTACGAGCAGTACTTC.

As to this clone: At one end, the junction sequence differs from germline, possibly due to a read error. The V call is TRBV7-9, the J call TRBJ2-1; D is possibly TRBD2 (5 bases). This CDR3 has 11 amino acids. Germline-derived CDR1 and CDR2 are SEHNR and FQNEAQ (reference sequence). The CDR3 region is CSSILDNEQFF. CDR3 nucleotides: TGTTCCAGCATACTAGACAATGAGCAGTTCTTC.

V is TRBV5-1 and J is TRBJ1-2; tentatively, D is TRBD1 (6 bases). From germline, CDR1 is SGHRS and CDR2 YFSETQ. Deletions cut 4 bases from V and 5 bases from J, with 15 bases between. The length of the CDR3 is 14 residues. CDR3 amino acids: CASSPETGRYGYTF. The CDR3 DNA reads TGCGCCAGCAGCCCGGAGACAGGCCGATATGGCTACACCTTC.

This clone turned up a few times. This chain joins TRBV9 and TRBJ2-2, with TRBD2 identical over 9 bases. The CDR3 runs 18 residues. Germline CDR1 and CDR2: SGDLS and YYNGEE. Trimming removed 0 bases from V and 6 bases from J; junction bases left unmatched: 12. The CDR3 here is CASSVASGGSGSPGELFF. The CDR3 coding sequence is TGTGCCAGCAGCGTAGCCTCCGGGGGTAGCGGGAGTCCCGGGGAGCTGTTTTTT.

The chain has TRBV28 and TRBJ1-3; maybe TRBD1 (5 bases). From germline, CDR1 is MDHEN and CDR2 SYDVKM. V lost 10 bases, J lost 2 bases, and 12 bases lay in between. The CDR3 totals 13 residues. In DNA, the CDR3 is TGTGCCACCTGTCTACAGGCTGGAAACACCATATATTTT. Protein sequence: CATCLQAGNTIYF. Drawing the rest from reference TRBV28 and TRBJ1-3, the complete variable domain is DVKVTQSSRYLVKRTGEKVFLECVQDMDHENMFWYRQDPGLGLRLIYFSYDVKMKEKGDIPEGYSVSREKKERFSLILESASTNQTSMYLCATCLQAGNTIYFGEGSWLTVV.

The J gene is TRBJ2-3, the V gene TRBV29-1; weak D call: TRBD1 (5 bases). Trimming removed 0 bases from V and 2 bases from J, with 12 bases in between. The V gene's germline CDR1 is SQVTM and CDR2 ANQGSEA. CDR3 length: 15 amino acids. CDR3 DNA: TGCAGCGTTGAAGATCGGAACAGGTTCACAGATACGCAGTATTTT. The encoded protein is CSVEDRNRFTDTQYF.

J is TRBJ1-1 and V is TRBV28; D is ambiguous. The CDR3 sequence is 18 residues long. Germline CDR1 and CDR2: MDHEN and SYDVKM. V was shortened by 5 bases and J by 0 bases, with 22 bases between the two germline ends. CDR3 DNA: TGTGCCAGCAGTCCCAGCCCTACTCGTGCGGCGATGAACACTGAAGCTTTCTTT. This translates into CASSPSPTRAAMNTEAFF.

The chain is built from TRBV4-2 and TRBJ1-1; tentatively, D is TRBD1 (5 bases). The CDR3 is made up of 14 amino acids. V lost 6 bases, J lost 1 base, and 12 bases lay in between. The V gene's germline CDR1 is LGHNA and CDR2 YNFKEQ. In DNA form, the CDR3 reads TGTGCCAGCAGTCTAGAGACAGCGAACACTGAAGCTTTCTTT. Its translation is CASSLETANTEAFF.

A few counts support this clone. The chain uses TRBV18 and TRBJ2-7, with a possible D match to TRBD1 (6 bases). The CDR3 is 13 residues long. Germline V gives CDR1 KGHSH, CDR2 LQKENI. V gave up 6 bases and J gave up 7 bases, with 16 bases separating them. The CDR3 here is CASSPEQGLEQYF. The CDR3 DNA is TGTGCCAGCTCCCCAGAACAGGGTCTTGAGCAGTACTTC.

J is TRBJ2-1 and V is TRBV4-1; D gene uncertain. Germline V lookup: CDR1 MGHRA, CDR2 YSYEKL. Trimming took 3 bases from V and 4 from J, leaving 13 bases between them. The CDR3 contains 15 residues. CDR3 nucleotide sequence: TGCGCCAGCAGCCAGACGCACTCCGGGTACAATGAGCAGTTCTTC. Translating gives CASSQTHSGYNEQFF.

The gene calls are TRBV2 and TRBJ2-7; 10 positions match TRBD1. In germline, CDR1 is SNHLY, CDR2 FYNNEI. This CDR3 is built from 13 residues. V gave up 7 bases and J gave up 6 bases; unmatched junction bases: 6. CDR3 nucleotides: TGTGCCAGCACGGGACAGGGGTTTAGCGAGCAGTACTTC. Translated, it gives CASTGQGFSEQYF.

This rearrangement joins TRBV28 to TRBJ1-4; 9 positions match TRBD1. With V trimmed by 5 bases and J by 2 bases, 3 bases remained unmatched. Per the germline V gene, CDR1 is MDHEN and CDR2 is SYDVKM. The CDR3 is 15 amino acids. This chain's CDR3 is CASSPTGGTNEKLFF. For the CDR3, the DNA is TGTGCCAGCAGTCCCACAGGGGGCACTAATGAAAAACTGTTTTTT.

This rearrangement joins TRBV25-1 to TRBJ2-7; D perhaps matches TRBD2 (6 bases). Trimming took 5 bases from V and 3 from J, leaving 11 bases between them. In germline, CDR1 is MGHDK, CDR2 SYGVNS. The CDR3 consists of 13 residues. In DNA, the CDR3 is TGTGCCAGCAGTATGGGGGGTTTCTACGAGCAGTACTTC. Encoded protein: CASSMGGFYEQYF.

This chain links TRBV7-6 with TRBJ2-2; possibly TRBD2 for D (6 bases). The CDR3 is 15 residues long. CDR1 is SGHVS and CDR2 is FNYEAQ in the germline V gene. V shed 2 bases and J shed 3 bases, with 10 bases lying between them. CDR3 nucleotides: TGTGCCAGCAGCTTACGGGACTCCTACACCGGGGAGCTGTTTTTT. Translating gives CASSLRDSYTGELFF.

This clone was recorded a few times. The genes are TRBV2 and TRBJ2-7; TRBD1 aligns across 8 bases. Looked up from germline, CDR1 is SNHLY and CDR2 is FYNNEI. This CDR3 has 18 amino acids. J gave up 4 bases and V 5 bases, and 19 bases lay outside the gene matches. CDR3 coding DNA: TGTGCCAGCAGTTCTCTAGTGCTGTTTGTACAGGGGGGTTACGAGCAGTACTTC. Its protein product is CASSSLVLFVQGGYEQYF.

The gene calls are TRBV7-8 and TRBJ2-7; a weak D match, TRBD2 (5 bases). The V end lost 3 bases, the J end lost 2 bases, and 14 bases lay between the germline ends. Germline V lookup: CDR1 SGHVS, CDR2 FQNEAQ. The CDR3 is 15 amino acids. The chain's CDR3 is CASSLRRSPAYEQYF. The CDR3 bases are TGTGCCAGCAGCTTGAGGAGGTCCCCAGCCTACGAGCAGTACTTC. Full variable domain (remainder filled in from reference TRBV7-8 and TRBJ2-7): GAGVSQSPRYKVAKRGQDVALRCDPISGHVSLFWYQQALGQGPEFLTYFQNEAQLDKSGLPSDRFFAERPEGSVSTLKIQRTQQEDSAVYLCASSLRRSPAYEQYFGPGTRLTVT.

The genes are TRBV7-9 and TRBJ2-1, with 12 bases lining up with TRBD2. The trim removed 4 bases at V and 8 bases at J, leaving 12 bases unmatched. Looked up from germline, CDR1 is SEHNR and CDR2 is FQNEAQ (reference sequence). This CDR3 has 17 residues. In DNA, the CDR3 is TGTGCCAGCAGCTCACGACTTGGACTAGCGGGGTTTGATGAGCAGTTCTTC. Translation: CASSSRLGLAGFDEQFF.

The V and J genes are TRBV29-1 and TRBJ2-3; D uncertain. Trimming removed 1 base from V and 5 bases from J, with 7 bases in between. Germline V lookup: CDR1 SQVTM, CDR2 ANQGSEA. The CDR3 covers 12 residues. CDR3 DNA sequence: TGCAGCGTTGAAGGGGCCGTAGATACGCAGTATTTT. It codes for CSVEGAVDTQYF.

This clone occurred a few times. The chain uses TRBV19 and TRBJ2-5; D is perhaps TRBD2 (6 bases). Trimming took off 1 base at V and 2 bases at J, with 8 bases between the two ends. Per germline, CDR1 LNHDA and CDR2 SQIVND (reference sequence). This CDR3 spans 14 amino acids. Written as DNA, the CDR3 is TGTGCCAGTAGTATAGGGGGACTTCAAGAGACCCAGTACTTC. Translated, it gives CASSIGGLQETQYF.

The CDR3 sequence is CASKKTGSYEQYF. CDR3 DNA sequence: TGTGCCAGCAAAAAGACAGGCTCCTACGAGCAGTACTTC. The chain is built from TRBV6-5 and TRBJ2-7; tentative D call: TRBD1 (6 bases). The CDR3 length is 13 residues. The ends were cut back, 7 bases at V and 0 bases at J, with 10 bases in the middle. The V gene's germline CDR1 is MNHEY and CDR2 SVGAGI.

V is TRBV5-1 and J is TRBJ2-5, with 7 bases lining up with TRBD2. The trim removed 5 bases at V and 5 bases at J, leaving 9 bases unmatched. The CDR3 loop spans 14 amino acids. Germline V gene lookup returns CDR1 SGHRS and CDR2 YFSETQ. CDR3 bases: TGCGCCAGCAGTCGGGGGGAGCCACTGGAGACCCAGTACTTC. It encodes CASSRGEPLETQYF.

V gene TRBV15 combines with J gene TRBJ2-7; tentative D call: TRBD1 (6 bases). V lost 0 bases and J 4 bases, leaving 10 bases between the germline ends. The CDR3 loop spans 14 amino acids. The germline gives CDR1 LNHNV, CDR2 YYDKDF (reference sequence). This CDR3 is CATSREIGQYEQYF. CDR3 in DNA: TGTGCCACCAGCAGAGAGATAGGACAGTACGAGCAGTACTTC.